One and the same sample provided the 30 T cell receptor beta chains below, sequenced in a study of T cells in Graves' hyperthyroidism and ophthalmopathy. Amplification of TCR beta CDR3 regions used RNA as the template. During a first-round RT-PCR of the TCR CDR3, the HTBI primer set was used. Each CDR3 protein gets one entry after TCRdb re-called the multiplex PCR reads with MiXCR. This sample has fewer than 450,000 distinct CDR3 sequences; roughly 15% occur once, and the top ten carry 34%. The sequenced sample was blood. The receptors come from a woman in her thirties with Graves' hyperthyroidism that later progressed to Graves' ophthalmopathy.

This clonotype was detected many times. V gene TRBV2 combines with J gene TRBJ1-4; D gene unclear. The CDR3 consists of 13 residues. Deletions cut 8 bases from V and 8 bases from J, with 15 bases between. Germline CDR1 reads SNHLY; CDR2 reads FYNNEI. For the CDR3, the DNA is TGTGCCAGCGAGCTAGTTGAGGGCGAAAAACTGTTTTTT. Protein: CASELVEGEKLFF.

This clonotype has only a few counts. The CDR3 nucleotides are TGTGCCACCAGTGATTTTACAGGGGACGACACCGGGGAGCTGTTTTTT. Protein sequence: CATSDFTGDDTGELFF. V and J are TRBV24-1 and TRBJ2-2, with TRBD1 matching over 7 bases. The CDR3 covers 16 residues. Germline-derived CDR1 and CDR2 are KGHDR and SFDVKD. With 1 base clipped from V and 3 bases from J, the junction kept 4 bases outside the gene matches.

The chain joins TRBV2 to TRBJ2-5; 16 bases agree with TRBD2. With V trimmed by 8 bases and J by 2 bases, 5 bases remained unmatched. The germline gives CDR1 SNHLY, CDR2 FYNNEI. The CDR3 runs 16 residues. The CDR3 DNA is TGTGCCAGCCTGGGACTAGCGGGAGGGGGACAAGAGACCCAGTACTTC. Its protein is CASLGLAGGGQETQYF. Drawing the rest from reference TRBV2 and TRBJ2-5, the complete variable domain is EPEVTQTPSHQVTQMGQEVILRCVPISNHLYFYWYRQILGQKVEFLVSFYNNEISEKSEIFDDQFSVERPDGSNFTLKIRSTKLEDSAMYFCASLGLAGGGQETQYFGPGTRLLVL.

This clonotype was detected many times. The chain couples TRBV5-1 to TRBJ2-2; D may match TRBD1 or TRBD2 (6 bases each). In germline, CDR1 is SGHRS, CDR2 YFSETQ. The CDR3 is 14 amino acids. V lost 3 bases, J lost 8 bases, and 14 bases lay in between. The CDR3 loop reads CASSSTGGHGELFF. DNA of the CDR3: TGCGCCAGCAGCTCAACCGGGGGCCATGGGGAGCTGTTTTTT.

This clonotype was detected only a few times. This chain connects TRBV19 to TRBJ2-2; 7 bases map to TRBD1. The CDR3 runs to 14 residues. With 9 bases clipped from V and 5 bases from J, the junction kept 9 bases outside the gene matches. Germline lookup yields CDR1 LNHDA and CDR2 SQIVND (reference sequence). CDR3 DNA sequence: TGTGCCAGCCAAACAGGGGTGGAGACCGGGGAGCTGTTTTTT. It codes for CASQTGVETGELFF.

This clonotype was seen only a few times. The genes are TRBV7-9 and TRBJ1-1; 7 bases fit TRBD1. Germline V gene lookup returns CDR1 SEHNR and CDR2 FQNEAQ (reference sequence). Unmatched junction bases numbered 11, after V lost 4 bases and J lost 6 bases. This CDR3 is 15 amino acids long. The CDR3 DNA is TGTGCCAGCAGCTCCATCCCCCGACAGGGCCCTGAAGCTTTCTTT. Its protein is CASSSIPRQGPEAFF.

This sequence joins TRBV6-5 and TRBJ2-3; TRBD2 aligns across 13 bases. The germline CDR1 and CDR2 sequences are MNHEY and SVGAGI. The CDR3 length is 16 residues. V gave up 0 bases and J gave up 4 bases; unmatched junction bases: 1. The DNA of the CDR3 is TGTGCCAGCAGTTACTCAGGACTAGCGGGGGCAGATACGCAGTATTTT. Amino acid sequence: CASSYSGLAGADTQYF.

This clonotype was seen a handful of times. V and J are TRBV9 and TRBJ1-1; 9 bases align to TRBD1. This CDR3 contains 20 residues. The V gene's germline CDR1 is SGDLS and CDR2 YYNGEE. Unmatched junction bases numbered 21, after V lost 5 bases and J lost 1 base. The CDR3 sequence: CASREAPYGTGFFSNTEAFF. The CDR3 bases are TGTGCCAGCAGAGAAGCCCCATATGGGACAGGGTTCTTTTCGAACACTGAAGCTTTCTTT.

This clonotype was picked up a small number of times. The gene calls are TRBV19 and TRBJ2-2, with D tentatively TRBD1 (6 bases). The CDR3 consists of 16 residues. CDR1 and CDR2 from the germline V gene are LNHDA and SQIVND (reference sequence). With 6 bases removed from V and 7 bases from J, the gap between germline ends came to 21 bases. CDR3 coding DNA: TGTGCCAGTAGCAAGGAGAGGGGGATAGTGATCGGGGAGCTGTTTTTT. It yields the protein CASSKERGIVIGELFF.

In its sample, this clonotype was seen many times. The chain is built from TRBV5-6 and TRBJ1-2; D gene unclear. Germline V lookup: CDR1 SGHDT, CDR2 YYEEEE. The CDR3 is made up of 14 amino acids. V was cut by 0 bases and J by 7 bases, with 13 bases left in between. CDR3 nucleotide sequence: TGTGCCAGCAGCTTGGCCCTCGGAAACGGTGGCTACACCTTC. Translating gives CASSLALGNGGYTF.

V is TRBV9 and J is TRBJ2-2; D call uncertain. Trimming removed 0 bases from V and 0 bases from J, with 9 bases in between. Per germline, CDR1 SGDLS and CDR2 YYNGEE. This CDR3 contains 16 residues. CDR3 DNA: TGTGCCAGCAGCGTAGCCCCAGGAACGAACACCGGGGAGCTGTTTTTT. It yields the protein CASSVAPGTNTGELFF.

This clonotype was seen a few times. The CDR3 sequence: CASSLAQGVYTDTQYF. For the CDR3, the DNA is TGTGCCAGCAGCTTAGCCCAGGGAGTTTACACAGATACGCAGTATTTT. The rearrangement links TRBV7-9 to TRBJ2-3; D is possibly TRBD1 or TRBD2 (5 bases each). The CDR3 totals 16 residues. From germline, CDR1 is SEHNR and CDR2 FQNEAQ (reference sequence). Trimming stripped 0 bases from V and 2 bases from J, with 12 bases between.

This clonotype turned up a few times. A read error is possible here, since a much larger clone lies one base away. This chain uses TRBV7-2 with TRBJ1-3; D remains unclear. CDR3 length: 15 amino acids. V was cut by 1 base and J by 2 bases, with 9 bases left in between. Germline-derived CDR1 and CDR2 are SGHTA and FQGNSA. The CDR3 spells CASSLGRTAGNTIYF. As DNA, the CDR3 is TGTGCCAGCAGCTTAGGGAGGACTGCTGGAAACACCATATATTTT. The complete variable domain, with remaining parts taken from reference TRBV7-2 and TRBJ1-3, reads GAGVSQSPSNKVTEKGKDVELRCDPISGHTALYWYRQSLGQGLEFLIYFQGNSAPDKSGLPSDRFSAERTGGSVSTLTIQRTQQEDSAVYLCASSLGRTAGNTIYFGEGSWLTVV.

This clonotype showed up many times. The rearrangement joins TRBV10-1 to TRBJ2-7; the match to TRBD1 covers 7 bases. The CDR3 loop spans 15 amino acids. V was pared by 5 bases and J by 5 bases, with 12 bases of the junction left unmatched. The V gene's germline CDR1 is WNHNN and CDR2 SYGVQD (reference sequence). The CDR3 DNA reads TGCGCCAGCAGTTCTACAGGGGTTCCTATCCACGAGCAGTACTTC. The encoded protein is CASSSTGVPIHEQYF.

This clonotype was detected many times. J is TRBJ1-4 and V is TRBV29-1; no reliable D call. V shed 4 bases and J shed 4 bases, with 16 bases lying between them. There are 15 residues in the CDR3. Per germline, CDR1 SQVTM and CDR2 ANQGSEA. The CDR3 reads CSVVLDRDVNEKLFF. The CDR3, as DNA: TGCAGCGTTGTTTTGGACCGAGATGTTAATGAAAAACTGTTTTTT.

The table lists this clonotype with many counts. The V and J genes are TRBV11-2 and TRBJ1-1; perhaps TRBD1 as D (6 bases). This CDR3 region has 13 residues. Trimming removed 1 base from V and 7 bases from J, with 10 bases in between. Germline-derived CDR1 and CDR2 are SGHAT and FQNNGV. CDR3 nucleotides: TGTGCCAGCAGCTTAGGGGCAGGGGTTGAAGCTTTCTTT. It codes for CASSLGAGVEAFF. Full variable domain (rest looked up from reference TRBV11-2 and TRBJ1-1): EAGVAQSPRYKIIEKRQSVAFWCNPISGHATLYWYQQILGQGPKLLIQFQNNGVVDDSQLPKDRFSAERLKGVDSTLKIQPAKLEDSAVYLCASSLGAGVEAFFGQGTRLTVV.

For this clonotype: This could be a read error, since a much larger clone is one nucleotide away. CDR3 coding DNA: TGTGCCACCAGTGACCCAGGGGTCCCTAGCACAGATACGCAGTATTTT. Amino acid sequence: CATSDPGVPSTDTQYF. This chain connects TRBV24-1 to TRBJ2-3, with D perhaps matching TRBD1 (6 bases). Trimming stripped 4 bases from V and 0 bases from J, with 13 bases between. This CDR3 comprises 16 residues. The germline gives CDR1 KGHDR, CDR2 SFDVKD.

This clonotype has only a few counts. The CDR3 spells CASTPTWEGTDTQYF. The CDR3 region has the DNA TGTGCCAGCACCCCCACTTGGGAGGGCACAGATACGCAGTATTTT. J is TRBJ2-3 and V is TRBV13, with a tentative D call TRBD2 (6 bases). Trimming pared 7 bases from V and 1 base from J, leaving 15 bases between. The CDR3 is made up of 15 amino acids. Germline V gives CDR1 PRHDT, CDR2 FYEKMQ (reference sequence).

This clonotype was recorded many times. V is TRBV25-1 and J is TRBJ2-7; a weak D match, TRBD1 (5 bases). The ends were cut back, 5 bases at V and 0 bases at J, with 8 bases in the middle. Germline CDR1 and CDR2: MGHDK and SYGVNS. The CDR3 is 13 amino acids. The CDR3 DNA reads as TGTGCCAGCAGTATCGACAGCTCCTACGAGCAGTACTTC. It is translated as CASSIDSSYEQYF.

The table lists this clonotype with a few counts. This CDR3 reads CASSLPRLAGDPYEQYF. The CDR3 coding sequence is TGTGCCAGCAGTCTCCCGAGACTAGCGGGGGACCCCTACGAGCAGTACTTC. The chain combines TRBV28 with TRBJ2-7; 12 bases fit TRBD2. Germline trimming cut 5 bases from V and 2 bases from J; bases unmatched to any gene: 10. Per the germline V gene, CDR1 is MDHEN and CDR2 is SYDVKM. The CDR3 has 17 amino acids.

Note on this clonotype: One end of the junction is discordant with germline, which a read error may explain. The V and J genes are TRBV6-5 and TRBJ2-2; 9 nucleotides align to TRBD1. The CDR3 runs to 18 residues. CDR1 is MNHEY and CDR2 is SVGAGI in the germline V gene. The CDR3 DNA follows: TGTGCCAGCAGCCCCGGGACAGGGAGGTTCGGGGACACCGGGGAGCTGTCTTTT. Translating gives CASSPGTGRFGDTGELSF.

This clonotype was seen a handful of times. CDR3 sequence reads: CASSVRGLADDRNTGELFF. CDR3 bases: TGTGCCAGCAGTGTAAGGGGCCTAGCGGACGACCGTAACACCGGGGAGCTGTTTTTT. J is TRBJ2-2 and V is TRBV27; 7 nucleotides align to TRBD2. The CDR3 spans 19 residues. V was pared by 5 bases and J by 2 bases, with 17 bases of the junction left unmatched. Germline assignment: CDR1 MNHEY and CDR2 SMNVEV (reference sequence).

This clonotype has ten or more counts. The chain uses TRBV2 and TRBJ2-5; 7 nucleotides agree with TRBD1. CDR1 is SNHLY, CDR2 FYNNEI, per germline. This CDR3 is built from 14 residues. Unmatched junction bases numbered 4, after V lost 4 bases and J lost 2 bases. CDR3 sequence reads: CASSASRGQETQYF. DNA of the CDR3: TGTGCCAGCAGTGCATCCAGGGGGCAAGAGACCCAGTACTTC.

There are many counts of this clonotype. CDR3 loop: CASRDGRGAFYEQYF. In DNA form, the CDR3 reads TGTGCCAGCAGGGATGGTCGGGGGGCGTTCTACGAGCAGTACTTC. The chain employs TRBV27 and TRBJ2-7; D may be TRBD2 (7 bases). This CDR3 region has 15 residues. Trimming cost V 6 bases and J 3 bases, with 18 bases left between them. Germline CDR1 and CDR2: MNHEY and SMNVEV (reference sequence).

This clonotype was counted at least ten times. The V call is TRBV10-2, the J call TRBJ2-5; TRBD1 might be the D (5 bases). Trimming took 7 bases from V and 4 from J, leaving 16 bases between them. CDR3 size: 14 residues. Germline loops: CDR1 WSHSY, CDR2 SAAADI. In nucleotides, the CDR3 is TGCGCCAGCAATACAGGAAGACTGGGAGAGACCCAGTACTTC. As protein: CASNTGRLGETQYF.

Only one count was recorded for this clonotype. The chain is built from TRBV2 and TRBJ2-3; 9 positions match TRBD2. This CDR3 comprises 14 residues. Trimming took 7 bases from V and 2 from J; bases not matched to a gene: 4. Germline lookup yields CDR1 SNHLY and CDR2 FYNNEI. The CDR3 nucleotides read TGTGCCAGCAAGACTAGCGGATTCACAGATACGCAGTATTTT. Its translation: CASKTSGFTDTQYF. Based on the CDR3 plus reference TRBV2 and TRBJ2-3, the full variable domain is EPEVTQTPSHQVTQMGQEVILRCVPISNHLYFYWYRQILGQKVEFLVSFYNNEISEKSEIFDDQFSVERPDGSNFTLKIRSTKLEDSAMYFCASKTSGFTDTQYFGPGTRLTVL.

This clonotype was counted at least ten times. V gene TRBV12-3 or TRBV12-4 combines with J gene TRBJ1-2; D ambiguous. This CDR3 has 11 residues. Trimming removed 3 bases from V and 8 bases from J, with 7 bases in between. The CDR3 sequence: CASSLGRGYTF. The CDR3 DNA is TGTGCCAGCAGTTTGGGCAGGGGCTACACCTTC.

In DNA form, the CDR3 reads TGTGCCAAGATGGACCCAGAAGACACCATATATTTT. It specifies CAKMDPEDTIYF. This chain connects TRBV7-2 to TRBJ1-3; D uncertain. The CDR3 extends over 12 amino acids. Germline V CDR1 and CDR2: SGHTA, FQGNSA. Trimming left V 10 bases short and J 8 bases short, with 15 bases between.

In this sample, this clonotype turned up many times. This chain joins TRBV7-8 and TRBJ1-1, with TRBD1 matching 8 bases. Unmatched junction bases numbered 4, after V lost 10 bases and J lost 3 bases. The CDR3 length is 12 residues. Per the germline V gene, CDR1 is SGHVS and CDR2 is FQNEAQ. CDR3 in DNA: TGTGCCACATTCAGGGGGCACACTGAAGCTTTCTTT. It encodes CATFRGHTEAFF.

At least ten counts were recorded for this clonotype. CDR3 sequence (DNA): TGTGCCAGCACGACAGGGAGGTTAGGCTACAATGAGCAGTTCTTC. Amino acids: CASTTGRLGYNEQFF. This chain uses TRBV28 with TRBJ2-1, with D possibly matching TRBD1 (7 bases). CDR1 MDHEN and CDR2 SYDVKM come from the germline V gene. The CDR3 extends over 15 amino acids. With 7 bases removed from V and 3 bases from J, the gap between germline ends came to 16 bases.